The rows below give T cell receptor beta chains drawn from one sample of a study of shared T cell receptors in the human thymus. Some clones are missing from TCRdb's copy, which holds only in-frame ones; the method was immunoSEQ multiplex PCR. The table has hundreds of thousands of clones, around 82% seen once; the top ten hold 0.013%. This sample also appeared in a second study, on human thymus T cells.

Specimen: thymocytes. Receptors originate from a boy under two years old with a congenital heart defect. Each CDR3 is given with its conserved first and last residue. Each record gives: clone size, V gene, D gene, J gene, CDR3 DNA, CDR3 protein. D genes are given only for firm matches. Not all rows give a size; the values are once, few, many and, for expanded clones, a class.

>-|TRBV30|TRBD2|TRBJ2-1
TGTGCCTGGAGGAGGGGACTATACGGTGATGAGCAGTTCTTC
CAWRRGLYGDEQFF
>-|TRBV4-1|TRBD2|TRBJ2-1
TGCGCCAGCAGCCAAGATCCCGAGGCTAGCGGGAGGGCGGAGAGGCAGTTCTTC
CASSQDPEASGRAERQFF
>-|TRBV5-3|-|TRBJ1-2
TGTGCCAGAAGCTTGGCGTGGAGGAATGGCTACACCTTC
CARSLAWRNGYTF
>-|TRBV18|-|TRBJ1-2
TGTGCCAGCTCACCACCCTATAGAGCTAACTATGGCTACACCTTC
CASSPPYRANYGYTF
>-|TRBV30|TRBD2|TRBJ2-7
TGTGCCTGGACTCTACGGGAGGACCACGAGCAGTACTTC
CAWTLREDHEQYF
>-|TRBV28|-|TRBJ1-2
TGTGCCAGCAGTGCCCCGGGGGTGGTCGACTATGGCTACACCTTC
CASSAPGVVDYGYTF
>-|TRBV15|-|TRBJ2-7
TGTGCCACCAGCAAGAGAGGCGGGGAGTCCTACGAGCAGTACTTC
CATSKRGGESYEQYF
>-|TRBV7-8|TRBD1|TRBJ2-7
TGTGCCAGCAGCTTAGCGGCAGGGGGCTCCTACGAGCAGTACTTC
CASSLAAGGSYEQYF
>-|TRBV7-9|-|TRBJ2-3
TGTGCCAGCAGCTTACCCCCGGAGGATCCTAGCACAGATACGCAGTATTTT
CASSLPPEDPSTDTQYF
>few|TRBV29-1|-|TRBJ2-3
TGCAGCGTTGACGACCCAGTGACAGGTGCTAGCACAGATACGCAGTATTTT
CSVDDPVTGASTDTQYF
>-|TRBV2|TRBD2|TRBJ2-7
TGTGCCAGCAGTCGTGGCGGGAGCTCCTACGAGCAGTACTTC
CASSRGGSSYEQYF
>few|TRBV2|TRBD1|TRBJ1-5
TGTGCCAGCAGTCGACAGGGCCGGGGCAATCAGCCCCAGCATTTT
CASSRQGRGNQPQHF
>-|TRBV6-4|TRBD2|TRBJ2-1
TGTGCCAGCAGTGAATCGGGAGGGCCCGACAATGAGCAGTTCTTC
CASSESGGPDNEQFF
>-|TRBV30|-|TRBJ2-1
TGTGCCTGGAGTGTACTAGCAGGATACAATGAGCAGTTCTTC
CAWSVLAGYNEQFF
>-|TRBV25-1|TRBD2|TRBJ2-3
TGTGCCAGCAGCCTGGGGACTACGGATACGCAGTATTTT
CASSLGTTDTQYF
>-|TRBV25-1|-|TRBJ1-1
TGTGCCAGCAGCGGCAGGGTCCCCCGGAACACTGAAGCTTTCTTT
CASSGRVPRNTEAFF
>-|TRBV14|-|TRBJ2-1
TGTGCCAGCAGCCGCGGGACCCCCTACAATGAGCAGTTCTTC
CASSRGTPYNEQFF
>-|TRBV19|-|TRBJ1-4
TGTGCCAGTAGTATAGTCTGGAGGTTCAATGAAAAACTGTTTTTT
CASSIVWRFNEKLFF
>-|TRBV10-3|-|TRBJ2-7
TGTGCCACCCAGGTTCAGGGGGGCCCTCTCTCCTACGAGCAGTACTTC
CATQVQGGPLSYEQYF
>-|TRBV6-5|TRBD1|TRBJ2-7
TGTGCCAGCAGTTATCCGGGACAGGGGGAGGGCTACGAGCAGTACTTC
CASSYPGQGEGYEQYF
>-|TRBV7-9|-|TRBJ2-3
TGTGCCAGCAGCTATAGGCGGGACCACACAGATACGCAGTATTTT
CASSYRRDHTDTQYF
>-|TRBV10-3|-|TRBJ2-1
TGTGCCATCAGACTAGCTAGGTTCAATGAGCAGTTCTTC
CAIRLARFNEQFF
>-|TRBV29-1|TRBD2|TRBJ2-3
TGCAGCGTTGACCAGATTAGCGGGAGAGGTACAGATACGCAGTATTTT
CSVDQISGRGTDTQYF
>once|TRBV7-3|TRBD1|TRBJ1-1
TGTGCCAGCAGCGCGACAGGGAAATTGTATCCTACGAACACTGAAGCTTTCTTT
CASSATGKLYPTNTEAFF
>-|TRBV5-1|TRBD1|TRBJ2-1
TGCGCCAGCAGCTTGATTCGTGACAGGGTTTACAATGAGCAGTTCTTC
CASSLIRDRVYNEQFF
>once|TRBV11-2|TRBD2|TRBJ2-3
TGTGCCAGCAGTCCAGGGAACGGGACTAGCGGGAGATTAGATACGCAGTATTTT
CASSPGNGTSGRLDTQYF
>-|TRBV5-6|TRBD2|TRBJ2-2
TGTGCCAGCAGCTTAGCGGGAGGGCCGGATACCGGGGAGCTGTTTTTT
CASSLAGGPDTGELFF
>few|TRBV7-2|TRBD2|TRBJ2-3
TGTGCCAGCAGCTACCGACTAGCGGGAGACCATAGCACAGATACGCAGTATTTT
CASSYRLAGDHSTDTQYF
>once|TRBV27|-|TRBJ1-3
TGTGCCAGCAGCCTGAAGGGGGCTGGAAACACCATATATTTT
CASSLKGAGNTIYF
>-|TRBV7-9|-|TRBJ2-2
TGTGCCAGCAGCTCGGGTCCCGGGACTTTATTGAACACCGGGGAGCTGTTTTTT
CASSSGPGTLLNTGELFF
>-|TRBV28|TRBD1|TRBJ2-5
TGTGCCAGCAGTAAATACAGGGGGAAGGAGACCCAGTACTTC
CASSKYRGKETQYF
>-|TRBV19|TRBD1|TRBJ2-5
TGTGCCAGTAGTAGGAATCCGGGACAGGGTGTTGTGCAAGAGACCCAGTACTTC
CASSRNPGQGVVQETQYF
>-|TRBV27|-|TRBJ2-7
TGTGCCAGCAGTTTAGGTCCAGGATCCTACGAGCAGTACTTC
CASSLGPGSYEQYF
>once|TRBV7-9|-|TRBJ1-1
TGTGCCAGCAGCTTCAAGGGGTTGGGCCATGGGACTGAAGCTTTCTTT
CASSFKGLGHGTEAFF
>-|TRBV28|-|TRBJ1-5
TGTGCCAGCAGTGCCCCCCTAGGGGATCAGCCCCAGCATTTT
CASSAPLGDQPQHF
>-|TRBV6-5|-|TRBJ1-2
TGTGCCAGCAGTTACTCCCGGGGGGGGACCTATGGCTACACCTTC
CASSYSRGGTYGYTF
>once|TRBV5-4|TRBD1|TRBJ1-1
TGTGCCAGCAGCGAACCGGGACAGGGGTTTATTGAAGCTTTCTTT
CASSEPGQGFIEAFF
>-|TRBV27|TRBD2|TRBJ2-7
TGTGCCAGCAGTTTCCTGGCTAGCGGGAGGACGCTTTCCTACGAGCAGTACTTC
CASSFLASGRTLSYEQYF
>-|TRBV7-2|TRBD2|TRBJ2-1
TGTGCCAGCAGCCCTCGTGGGACTAGCGGGTACAATGAGCAGTTCTTC
CASSPRGTSGYNEQFF
>-|TRBV7-2|-|TRBJ1-1
TGTGCCAGCAGCCTCCGGCGGGCGTCGGATGAAGCTTTCTTT
CASSLRRASDEAFF